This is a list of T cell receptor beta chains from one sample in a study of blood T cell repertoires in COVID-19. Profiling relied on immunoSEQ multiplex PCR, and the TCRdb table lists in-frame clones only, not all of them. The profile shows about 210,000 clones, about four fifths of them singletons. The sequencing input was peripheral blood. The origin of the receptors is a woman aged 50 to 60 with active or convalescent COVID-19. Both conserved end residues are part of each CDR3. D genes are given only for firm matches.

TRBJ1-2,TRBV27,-,CASRPGHQNYGYTF
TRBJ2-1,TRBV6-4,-,CASSPLDGHEQFF
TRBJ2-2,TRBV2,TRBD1,CASSTGGSTGELFF
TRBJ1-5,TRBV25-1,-,CASSESTGSNQPQHF
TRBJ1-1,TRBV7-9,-,CASSSGQHTEAFF
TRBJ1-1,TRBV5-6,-,CASSYPGGALNTEAFF
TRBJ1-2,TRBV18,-,CASSPTQRAAGYTF
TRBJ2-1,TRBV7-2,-,CASSFGRRVGNEQFF
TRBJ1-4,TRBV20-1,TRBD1,CSASPDDRGEKLFF
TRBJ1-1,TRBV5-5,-,CASSFTGYTEAFF
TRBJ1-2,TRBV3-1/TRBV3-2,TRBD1,CASSQDRGQPAYGYTF
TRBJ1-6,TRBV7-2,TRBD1,CASRPGAGTGHSPLHF
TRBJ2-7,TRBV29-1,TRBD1,CSVEARPGQEISYEQYF
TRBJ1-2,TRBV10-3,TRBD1,CASSATGRNYGYTF
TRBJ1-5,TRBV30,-,CAWSVGGIPQHF
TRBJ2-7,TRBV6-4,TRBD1,CASTDRGASYEQYF
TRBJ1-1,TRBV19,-,CASSIVAAGYTEAFF
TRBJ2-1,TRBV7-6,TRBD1,CASSLGTGGNEQFF
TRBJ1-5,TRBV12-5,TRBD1,CASAPDRQNQPQHF
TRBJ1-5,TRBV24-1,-,CATSVGAYGQPQHF
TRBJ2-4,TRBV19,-,CASSIPGGAKNIQYF
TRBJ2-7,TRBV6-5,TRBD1,CASSYSDRVNEQYF
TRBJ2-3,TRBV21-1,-,CANCQVDTQYF
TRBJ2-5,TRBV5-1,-,CASSLTTETQYF
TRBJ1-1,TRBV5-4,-,CATATQGMNTEAFF
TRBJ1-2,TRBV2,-,CASSEAPRSGYTF
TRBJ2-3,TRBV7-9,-,CASSLGYSQDTQYF
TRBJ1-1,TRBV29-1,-,CSVAGRMNTEAFF
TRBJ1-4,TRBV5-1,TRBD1,CASTRTGANEKLFF
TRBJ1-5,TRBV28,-,CASSVGGGGGSNQPQHF
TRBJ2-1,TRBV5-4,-,CASSLDRGEQFF
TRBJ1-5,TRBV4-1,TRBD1,CASSSQTGISNQPQHF
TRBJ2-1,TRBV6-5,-,CASSPDSAIYNEQFF
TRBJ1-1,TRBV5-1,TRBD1,CASSLDRDTEAFF
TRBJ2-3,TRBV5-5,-,CASRVDSSTDTQYF
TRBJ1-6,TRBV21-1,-,CASSNRSSYNSPLHF
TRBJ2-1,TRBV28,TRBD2,CASSSAGTSGNDEQFF
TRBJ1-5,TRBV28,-,CASSFYPGEGQPQHF
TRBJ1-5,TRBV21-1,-,CASGTEEAQHF
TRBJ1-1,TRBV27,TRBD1,CASNIQGPLNTEAFF
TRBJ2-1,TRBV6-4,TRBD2,CASSRDRTSGGPPSYNEQFF
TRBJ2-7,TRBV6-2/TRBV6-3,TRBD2,CASSYSNSGSGYEQYF
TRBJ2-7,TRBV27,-,CASSLGLGSVPYEQYF
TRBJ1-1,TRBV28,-,CASSLYKNTEAFF
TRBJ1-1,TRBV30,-,CAWSPGRRLGEAFF